Here is one T cell receptor beta chain with its context. Its antigen is undetermined. The donors were in the roughly 110-subject validation cohort, distinct from the approximately 700-subject first cohort. The data were produced by immunoSEQ multiplex PCR, yet TCRdb's version contains in-frame clones alone and is incomplete. The sample shows 150,000 to 200,000 clones, roughly 96% of them seen only once. This sample was taken from a study of cytomegalovirus exposure and HLA in healthy donors. Looking at the study overall: The 100 to 150 validation repertoires and the roughly 670 first-cohort repertoires shared a platform, a later analysis reported. Study-wide findings and caveats: The study flagged fewer than 200 TCR beta chains as cytomegalovirus-associated.

V lost 3 bases, J lost 7 bases, and 0 bases stayed unmatched. The CDR3 length is 12 residues. Per germline, CDR1 SGHDT and CDR2 YYEEEE. The chain employs TRBV5-6 and TRBJ2-2; 7 bases align to TRBD2. This TCR derives from a woman under 30 in good health and CMV-seronegative. What was sequenced was PBMCs. The CDR3 loop reads CASSSGGGELFF. For the CDR3, the DNA is TGTGCCAGCAGCTCGGGGGGCGGGGAGCTGTTTTTT.